The next 9 T cell receptor beta chains were all read from a single sample in a study of T cell responses to AZD1222 COVID-19 vaccine. Repertoires were generated with immunoSEQ multiplex PCR, while TCRdb's copy carries only in-frame clones and drops some. The data show around 66,000 clones, with 88% seen just once and around 4.8% held by the top ten. This specimen consisted of peripheral blood, obtained 28 days after the second dose of the MenACWY control vaccine. These receptors came from an adult who received the MenACWY meningococcal vaccine as a control.

The chain joins TRBV15 to TRBJ1-5; no clear D. This CDR3 has 16 residues. Germline lookup yields CDR1 LNHNV and CDR2 YYDKDF (reference sequence). V lost 0 bases and J lost 7, with 16 bases in between. Written as DNA, the CDR3 is TGTGCCACCAGCAGAGACCGGGTGGTGGGTCCGCAGCCCCAGCATTTT. Translating it yields CATSRDRVVGPQPQHF. The full variable domain, in which reference TRBV15 and TRBJ1-5 provide the parts outside the CDR3, is DAMVIQNPRYQVTQFGKPVTLSCSQTLNHNVMYWYQQKSSQAPKLLFHYYDKDFNNEADTPDNFQSRRPNTSFCFLDIRSPGLGDTAMYLCATSRDRVVGPQPQHFGDGTRLSIL.

V and J are TRBV6-1 and TRBJ2-3; 10 bases align to TRBD2. CDR1 and CDR2 from the germline V gene are MNHNS and SASEGT. The J segment lost 2 bases and the V segment lost 1 base, leaving 6 bases of the junction unmatched. The CDR3 spans 17 residues. The CDR3 loop is CASSEVGLAGDTDTQYF. DNA for the CDR3: TGTGCCAGCAGTGAAGTTGGGCTAGCGGGAGACACAGATACGCAGTATTTT.

The V call is TRBV5-1, the J call TRBJ2-7; D ambiguous. The V gene's germline CDR1 is SGHRS and CDR2 YFSETQ. CDR3 length: 14 residues. V lost 0 bases and J lost 9, with 16 bases in between. CDR3 sequence: CASSLGLSVNGQYF. The CDR3 DNA reads as TGCGCCAGCAGCTTGGGATTGAGTGTCAACGGGCAGTACTTC.

The chain joins TRBV20-1 to TRBJ1-1, with a weak D call TRBD1 (6 bases). This CDR3 contains 10 residues. The V gene's germline CDR1 is DFQATT and CDR2 SNEGSKA (reference sequence). V lost 2 bases, J lost 11 bases, and 9 bases lay in between. In DNA, the CDR3 is TGCAGTGCTAGACGGAGGGGGGCTTTCTTT. Translated: CSARRRGAFF.

The chain carries TRBV18 and TRBJ1-1, with D unclear. V dropped 4 bases and J dropped 2 bases, with 17 bases sitting between them. Germline V CDR1 and CDR2: KGHSH, LQKENI. The CDR3 loop spans 16 amino acids. CDR3 nucleotides: TGTGCCAGCTCACGTCTAACCGCGGTGTCCAACACTGAAGCTTTCTTT. Translated: CASSRLTAVSNTEAFF.

This sequence joins TRBV19 and TRBJ2-1; no reliable D call. This CDR3 comprises 12 residues. V lost 5 bases, J lost 6 bases, and 8 bases lay in between. Germline-derived CDR1 and CDR2 are LNHDA and SQIVND (reference sequence). The CDR3 region is CASSVNSNEQFF. CDR3 DNA sequence: TGTGCCAGTAGTGTCAATTCCAATGAGCAGTTCTTC.

For the CDR3, the DNA is TGTGCCAGCCTAACGTTCCCGGGCAGGGGTCCCACTGAAGCTTTCTTT. Translating it yields CASLTFPGRGPTEAFF. The V and J genes are TRBV28 and TRBJ1-1, with a tentative D call TRBD1 (6 bases). CDR1 is MDHEN, CDR2 SYDVKM, per germline. This CDR3 has 16 amino acids. V was shortened by 8 bases and J by 4 bases, with 23 bases between the two germline ends.

The gene calls are TRBV28 and TRBJ1-1; 7 bases line up with TRBD1. The CDR3 is 15 residues long. Trimming at V came to 5 bases and at J to 0 bases, leaving 6 bases not matched to a gene. Germline loops: CDR1 MDHEN, CDR2 SYDVKM. In DNA form, the CDR3 reads TGTGCCAGCAGTCCAGGGGGTAGTATGAACACTGAAGCTTTCTTT. Translated: CASSPGGSMNTEAFF.

The chain couples TRBV2 to TRBJ1-5, with 7 bases lining up with TRBD1. V lost 8 bases to trimming and J lost 3 bases; unmatched junction nucleotides: 7. Germline V CDR1 and CDR2: SNHLY, FYNNEI. The CDR3 runs to 14 residues. The CDR3 sequence is CASLTGFTNQPQHF. The CDR3 bases are TGTGCCAGCCTGACAGGGTTCACCAATCAGCCCCAGCATTTT. Full variable domain (rest looked up from reference TRBV2 and TRBJ1-5): EPEVTQTPSHQVTQMGQEVILRCVPISNHLYFYWYRQILGQKVEFLVSFYNNEISEKSEIFDDQFSVERPDGSNFTLKIRSTKLEDSAMYFCASLTGFTNQPQHFGDGTRLSIL.